This T cell receptor beta chain derives from a study of blood T cell repertoires in COVID-19. Looking at the study overall: The samples span acute and convalescent COVID-19 from the United States, Italy and Spain. Nucleic acid was either cDNA or gDNA, and it came from T cells, B-cell-depleted T cells, or PBMCs.

The CDR3 runs 16 residues. Trimming took 1 base from V and 1 from J, leaving 13 bases between them. Per germline, CDR1 MGHRA and CDR2 YSYEKL. Only in-frame clones appear in the TCRdb table, and some are missing; sequencing was by immunoSEQ multiplex PCR. The sample contains around 130,000 clones, approximately 84% of which appear only once. Sequenced: peripheral blood. The rearrangement links TRBV4-1 to TRBJ2-5, with a weak D call TRBD2 (5 bases). This TCR was recovered from a man aged 55-75 years with acute or convalescent COVID-19. The CDR3 region is CASSQVGGRSQETQYF. The CDR3 DNA follows: TGCGCCAGCAGCCAAGTTGGCGGGCGGAGCCAAGAGACCCAGTACTTC.